This section outlines one T cell receptor beta chain sequence together with its context. Its antigen is not yet known. Qualities for individual bases were not recorded, and no much larger clone is one base off. This record comes from a study of immune evolution from preneoplasia to lung adenocarcinoma (dated by TCRdb to about 2021). About the full investigation: HLA loss of heterozygosity was found in 6.5% to 8% of AIS, around 15% of MIA and about a third of ADC lesions, and in no AAH lesions. Immune contexture across lung adenocarcinoma precursors and invasive adenocarcinoma was profiled using immune gene expression, TCR sequencing and multiplex immunofluorescence. Resected precursor lesions (AAH, AIS, MIA) and invasive adenocarcinomas were compared with paired morphologically normal lung tissue. The sample size depended on which specimens were available, not on a prior power calculation. The immune data were integrated with whole exome sequencing and methylation data from the same cohort of nodules. The overall cohort was made up of fewer than 70 patients with pulmonary nodules who had surgical resection. A total of under 55 patients contributed TCR sequencing data. It was reported in the study that 105 samples were used for TCR sequencing. Class I HLA alleles were inferred from exome data with POLYSOLVER, and allele-specific HLA loss was detected with LOHHLA.

Including cysteine and phenylalanine, the CDR3 has 15 amino acids. The CDR3 DNA has 45 bases and is translated from base 1. Resection was performed on patients in Japan or China between the mid-2010s and the late 2010s. Two lung cancer pathologists independently reviewed H&E slides to confirm the histologic diagnosis of every case. To enrich premalignant or tumor cells for nucleic acid extraction, macro-dissection was performed after pathologic assessment. DNA was isolated from FFPE tissue using the AllPrep DNA/RNA FFPE Kit. TCR beta CDR3 regions were sequenced from DNA using the immunoSEQ hsTCRbeta Kit. The study's processing was this. The ImmunoSEQ Analyzer was used to analyse the TCR sequencing data. T cell clonality was calculated on productive rearrangements as 1 minus Pielou's evenness. The inverse Simpson index, applied to productive templates, was used to measure T cell diversity. T cell density was defined as TCR beta template counts normalized to usable DNA, with usable DNA estimated by amplification and sequencing of housekeeping genes. Two-sided Kruskal-Wallis tests were used to compare TCR metrics across histologic stages. The immuneACCESS repertoire file appears here via TCRdb, limited to in-frame rearrangements. These files lack a portion of the clones; in checked studies, under half of the deficit traces to unresolved V genes, and the cause of the others is not known. V and J calls and clone size are copied from that table; D and trimming were computed from the DNA. The sample profile shows 14,000 to 15,000 clones; roughly 80% of them were found once. Of the sample, around 3% falls within the top ten clones.

Broader findings and caveats from the paper: Because all patients were from Japan and China, applicability to Western populations was uncertain. Clonality was highest in normal lung, while later-stage lesions appeared to have lower clonality but higher T cell density and diversity. The findings reflected association rather than direct causation, and larger cohorts with long-term follow-up and longitudinal biopsies were considered necessary. Compared with EGFR-mutant or double wild-type lesions, KRAS-mutant nodules had the highest T cell clonality. Normal lung had the highest top T cell clone frequencies, which appeared to decline progressively from AAH through AIS, MIA and invasive adenocarcinoma.

The chain joins TRBV21-1 to TRBJ1-6. TRBV21-1 is noted as a pseudogene. Source material: FFPE minimally invasive lung adenocarcinoma tissue. According to the study, the label for this sample's cell subset or site signals: micro-invasive lung adenocarcinoma (MIA). The sequence derives from a person between 60 and 80 years old with lung adenocarcinoma. The bases are TGTGCCAGCAGCATCCGTCAAATGCTCTTTAGGCCCCTCCACTTT. It translates to CASSIRQMLFRPLHF.